These 6 T cell receptor beta chains originate from one sample sequenced in a study of cytomegalovirus exposure and HLA in healthy donors. PCR was performed using 60 Vbeta and 13 Jbeta primers. Using immunoSEQ multiplex PCR, the repertoire was profiled, and TCRdb retains in-frame clones only, with some absent. This sample yields 110,000 to 150,000 clones, of which roughly 80% are seen a single time; around 3.7% belongs to the top ten. The sample comprised PBMCs. These receptors all stem from a male donor in good health and CMV-seronegative.

The V call is TRBV4-3, the J call TRBJ2-1; D is perhaps TRBD2 (6 bases). Germline-derived CDR1 and CDR2 are LGHNA and YSLEER. The germline V and J ends were trimmed by 2 bases and 3 bases, with 8 bases remaining between them. This CDR3 is 14 amino acids long. CDR3 sequence (DNA): TGCGCCAGCAGCCAACTAGCGAACTACAATGAGCAGTTCTTC. Protein sequence: CASSQLANYNEQFF.

J is TRBJ1-5 and V is TRBV6-4, with a weak D call TRBD1 (6 bases). Germline CDR1 reads MRHNA; CDR2 reads SNTAGT. The CDR3 is made up of 14 amino acids. Trimming shortened V by 2 bases and J by 5 bases, and 10 bases separated the two germline ends. The CDR3 sequence is CASSDGGGDQPQHF. The DNA for the CDR3 is TGTGCCAGCAGTGACGGGGGCGGTGATCAGCCCCAGCATTTT.

V and J are TRBV4-2 and TRBJ2-1, with D perhaps matching TRBD2 (5 bases). With 0 bases removed from V and 4 bases from J, the gap between germline ends came to 13 bases. This CDR3 contains 16 residues. Germline values: CDR1 LGHNA, CDR2 YNFKEQ. The CDR3 loop reads CASSQEGRTSYNEQFF. CDR3 bases: TGTGCCAGCAGCCAAGAGGGCAGGACTTCTTACAATGAGCAGTTCTTC.

In this sample, this clone turned up once. The chain couples TRBV6-5 to TRBJ2-7, with D hard to call. The V gene lost 0 bases and the J gene lost 0 bases, with 12 bases spanning the gap. Germline CDR1 MNHEY, CDR2 SVGAGI. The CDR3 covers 16 residues. CDR3 in DNA: TGTGCCAGCAGTTACTCGGCGGTTGGCCGCTCCTACGAGCAGTACTTC. This translates into CASSYSAVGRSYEQYF.

This chain joins TRBV9 and TRBJ1-4; D is possibly TRBD1 (5 bases). The V gene lost 0 bases and the J gene lost 4 bases, with 10 bases spanning the gap. This CDR3 is built from 15 residues. Germline V gene data show CDR1 as SGDLS and CDR2 as YYNGEE. The CDR3 loop is CASSVDRQLNEKLFF. The CDR3 DNA reads TGTGCCAGCAGCGTAGATCGACAGCTTAATGAAAAACTGTTTTTT. The full variable domain, its missing parts supplied by reference TRBV9 and TRBJ1-4, is DSGVTQTPKHLITATGQRVTLRCSPRSGDLSVYWYQQSLDQGLQFLIQYYNGEERAKGNILERFSAQQFPDLHSELNLSSLELGDSALYFCASSVDRQLNEKLFFGSGTQLSVL.

The rearrangement links TRBV28 to TRBJ2-1; 10 positions agree with TRBD2. The CDR3 length is 16 residues. From germline, CDR1 is MDHEN and CDR2 SYDVKM. The V and J ends lost 4 bases and 2 bases, in that order; junction bases with no gene match: 5. The CDR3 DNA follows: TGTGCCAGCAGTTATCGACTAGCGGGTACCTACAATGAGCAGTTCTTC. Its translation is CASSYRLAGTYNEQFF.